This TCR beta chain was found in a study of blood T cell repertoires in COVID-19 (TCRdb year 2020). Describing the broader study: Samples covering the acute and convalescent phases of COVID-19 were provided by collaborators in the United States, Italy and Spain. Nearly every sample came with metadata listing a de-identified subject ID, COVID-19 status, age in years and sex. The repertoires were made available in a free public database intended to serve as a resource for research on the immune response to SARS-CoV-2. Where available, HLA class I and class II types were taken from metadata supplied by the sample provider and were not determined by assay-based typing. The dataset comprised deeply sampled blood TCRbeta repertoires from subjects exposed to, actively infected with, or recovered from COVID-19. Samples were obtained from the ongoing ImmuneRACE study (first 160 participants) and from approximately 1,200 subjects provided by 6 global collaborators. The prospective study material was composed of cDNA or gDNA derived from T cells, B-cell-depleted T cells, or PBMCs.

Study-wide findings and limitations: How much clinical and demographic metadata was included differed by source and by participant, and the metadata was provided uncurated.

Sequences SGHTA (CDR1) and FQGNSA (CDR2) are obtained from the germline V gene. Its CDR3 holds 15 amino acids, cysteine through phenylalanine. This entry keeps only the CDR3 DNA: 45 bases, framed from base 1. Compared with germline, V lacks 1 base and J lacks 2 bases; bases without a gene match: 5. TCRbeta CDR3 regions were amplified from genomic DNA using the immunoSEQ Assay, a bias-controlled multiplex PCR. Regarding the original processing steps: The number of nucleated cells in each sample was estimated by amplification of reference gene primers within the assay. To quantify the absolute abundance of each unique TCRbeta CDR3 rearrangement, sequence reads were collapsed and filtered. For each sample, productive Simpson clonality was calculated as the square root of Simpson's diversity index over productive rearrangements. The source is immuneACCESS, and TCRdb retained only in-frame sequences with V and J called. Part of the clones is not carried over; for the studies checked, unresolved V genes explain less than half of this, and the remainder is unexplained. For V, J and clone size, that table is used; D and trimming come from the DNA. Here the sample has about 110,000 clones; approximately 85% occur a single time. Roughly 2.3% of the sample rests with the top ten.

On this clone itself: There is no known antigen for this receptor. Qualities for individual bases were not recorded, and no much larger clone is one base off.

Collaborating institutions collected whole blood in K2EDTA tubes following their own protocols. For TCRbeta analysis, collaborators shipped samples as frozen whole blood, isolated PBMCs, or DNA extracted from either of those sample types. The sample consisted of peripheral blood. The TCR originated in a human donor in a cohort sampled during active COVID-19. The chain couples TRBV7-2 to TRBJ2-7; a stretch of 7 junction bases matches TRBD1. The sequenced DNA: TGTGCCAGCAGCTTAGTGCCGGGACAGACCTACGAGCAGTACTTC. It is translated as CASSLVPGQTYEQYF.